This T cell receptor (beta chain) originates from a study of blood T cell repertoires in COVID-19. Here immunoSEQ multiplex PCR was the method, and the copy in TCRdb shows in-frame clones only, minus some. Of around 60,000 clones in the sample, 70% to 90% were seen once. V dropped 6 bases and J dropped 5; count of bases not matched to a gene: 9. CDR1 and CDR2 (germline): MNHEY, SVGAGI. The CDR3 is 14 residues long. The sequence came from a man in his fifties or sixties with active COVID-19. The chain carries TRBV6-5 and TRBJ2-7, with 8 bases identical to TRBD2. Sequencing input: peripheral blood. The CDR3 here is CASSRGGKGNEQYF. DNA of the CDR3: TGTGCCAGCAGCCGGGGGGGGAAGGGAAACGAGCAGTACTTC.